This TCR beta chain derives from a study of beta chain features in type 1 diabetes. Every isolated RNA sample was fully reverse transcribed, so sequencing captured expressed TCRB transcripts. Profiling relied on immunoSEQ multiplex PCR, and the TCRdb table lists in-frame clones only, not all of them. The data contain 900,000 or so clones, roughly 15% of them seen just once; the ten biggest clones take up 0.02% to 0.025%. Germline V gene lookup returns CDR1 SEHNR and CDR2 FQNEAQ (reference sequence). The CDR3 has 14 residues. V was clipped by 1 base and J by 7 bases; unmatched bases: 4. Study results and caveats: Whether TCRB rearrangement is influenced by HLA type went unresolved here.

This clone was counted between two and nine times. Antigen: not known. Sequences were obtained from naive CD4+ T cells from blood. This clonotype originated in a young woman in good health. The chain links TRBV7-9 to TRBJ2-7; 10 bases align to TRBD1. The CDR3 here is CASSLGQGAKEQYF. The DNA for the CDR3 is TGTGCCAGCAGCTTAGGACAGGGGGCGAAAGAGCAGTACTTC. The full variable domain, its missing parts supplied by reference TRBV7-9 and TRBJ2-7, is DTGVSQNPRHKITKRGQNVTFRCDPISEHNRLYWYRQTLGQGPEFLTYFQNEAQLEKSRLLSDRFSAERPKGSFSTLEIQRTEQGDSAMYLCASSLGQGAKEQYFGPGTRLTVT.